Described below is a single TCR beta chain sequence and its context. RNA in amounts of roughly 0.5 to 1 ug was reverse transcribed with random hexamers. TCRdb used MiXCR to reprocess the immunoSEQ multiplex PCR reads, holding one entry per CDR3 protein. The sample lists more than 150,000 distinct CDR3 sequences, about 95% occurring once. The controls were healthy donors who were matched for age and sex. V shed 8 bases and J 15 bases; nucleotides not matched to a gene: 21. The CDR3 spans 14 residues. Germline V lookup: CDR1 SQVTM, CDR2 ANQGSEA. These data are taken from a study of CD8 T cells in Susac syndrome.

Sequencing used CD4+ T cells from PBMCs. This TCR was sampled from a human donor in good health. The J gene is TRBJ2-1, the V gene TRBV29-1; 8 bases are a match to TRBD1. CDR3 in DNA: TGCAGCATTGGACCCGGGACAGGTTCATTGGGGAGGTTCTTC. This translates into CSIGPGTGSLGRFF.